This T cell receptor (beta chain) was obtained from a study of T cell responses to AZD1222 COVID-19 vaccine. Broader study findings: Nearly half of spike-specific TCRs reportedly go after variant regions that carry no mutations. Spike-wide vaccine-associated CD4 TCRs dominated at 160-218 and 743-854.

Trimming took 0 bases from V and 0 from J, leaving 12 bases between them. Germline-derived CDR1 and CDR2 are GTSNPN and SVGIG (reference sequence). The CDR3 contains 16 residues. In the case of this clone: The target antigen is unknown.

Produced via immunoSEQ multiplex PCR; TCRdb's table is partial and in-frame only. The profile shows more than 100,000 clones, less than 95% of them singletons. The chain couples TRBV30 to TRBJ1-3; D perhaps matches TRBD1 (6 bases). Sequencing was performed on peripheral blood, taken on day 0 of AZD1222 vaccination. The source of this sequence is an adult in good health. In DNA form, the CDR3 reads TGTGCCTGGAGTGTGGCAGGGGCTAGCTCTGGAAACACCATATATTTT. Protein sequence: CAWSVAGASSGNTIYF.